The present T cell receptor (beta chain) was sequenced within a study of T cells in pancreatic ductal adenocarcinoma. V was trimmed by 1 base and J by 7 bases, leaving 4 bases between them. The CDR3 contains 11 residues. CDR1 MDHEN and CDR2 SYDVKM come from the germline V gene. Data came from immunoSEQ multiplex PCR; TCRdb stores just in-frame clones and leaves some out. The sample lists under 30,000 clones, over 85% occurring once. No neoadjuvant therapy was given to the selected pancreatic ductal adenocarcinoma patients before their surgery. Sequenced input: PBMCs. The source is a human donor with pancreatic ductal adenocarcinoma. The chain couples TRBV28 to TRBJ1-1; D unclear. DNA for the CDR3: TGTGCCAGCAGTTTATTAGGTGAAGCTTTCTTT. It specifies CASSLLGEAFF.